The 4 T cell receptor beta chains below come from one sample, sequenced in a study of naive and memory T cell subsets. The study, taken as a whole, reports: Possibly reflecting memory cells re-expressing CD45RA, a few larger clonotypes occurred in naive repertoires, especially CD8.

The beta constant-region primer was an equimolar mix of two oligonucleotides covering TRBC1 and TRBC2. The ligated cDNA underwent four PCR rounds using SP2 and nested alpha and beta constant-region primers. MiXCR was run by TCRdb on the UMI-ligation and nested PCR reads, yielding one entry per CDR3 protein. The sample records roughly 150,000 distinct CDR3 sequences, roughly 20% being singletons. These receptors are not linked to any known antigen. Sequenced sample: naive CD4+ T cells from blood. All receptors derive from a human donor in good health.

The chain recombines TRBV30 with TRBJ1-2; tentative D call: TRBD1 (5 bases). V was pared by 2 bases and J by 4 bases, with 8 bases between. Germline CDR1 and CDR2: GTSNPN and SVGIG (reference sequence). The CDR3 has 12 residues. The chain's CDR3 is CAWSTTAYGYTF. The CDR3 DNA sequence: TGTGCCTGGAGTACGACAGCCTATGGCTACACCTTC.

This clonotype was picked up a small number of times. V usage is TRBV7-9 and J usage is TRBJ2-7; possible D gene TRBD1, 6 bases. Germline CDR1 SEHNR, CDR2 FQNEAQ (reference sequence). The CDR3 runs 15 residues. Trimming pared 5 bases from V and 0 bases from J, leaving 14 bases between. CDR3 sequence: CASSQGHYRSYEQYF. Here the CDR3 DNA reads TGTGCCAGCAGCCAGGGACATTACCGCTCCTACGAGCAGTACTTC. Based on the CDR3 plus reference TRBV7-9 and TRBJ2-7, the full variable domain is DTGVSQNPRHKITKRGQNVTFRCDPISEHNRLYWYRQTLGQGPEFLTYFQNEAQLEKSRLLSDRFSAERPKGSFSTLEIQRTEQGDSAMYLCASSQGHYRSYEQYFGPGTRLTVT.

This clonotype came up a few times. This chain links TRBV12-3 or TRBV12-4 with TRBJ1-1, with 7 bases fitting TRBD1. V trimming: 2 bases; J trimming: 10 bases; junction bases outside the gene matches: 1. There are 11 residues in the CDR3. This CDR3 reads CASSLRQGAFF. Written as DNA, the CDR3 is TGTGCCAGCAGTTTACGACAGGGAGCTTTCTTT.

V gene TRBV27 combines with J gene TRBJ2-5; possible D gene TRBD1, 5 bases. Trimming removed 5 bases at V and 4 bases at J, with 8 bases between. CDR3 length: 12 amino acids. Per the germline V gene, CDR1 is MNHEY and CDR2 is SMNVEV (reference sequence). In nucleotides, the CDR3 is TGTGCCAGCAGTCCCACAGGAGAGACCCAGTACTTC. Translating gives CASSPTGETQYF.